A selection of T cell receptor beta chains follows, all from one sample in a study of OX40 agonist ivuxolimab in advanced cancers. The method was immunoSEQ multiplex PCR; TCRdb's version includes in-frame clones alone and lacks a portion of them. This table has more than 45,000 clones, 70% to 85% appearing once. This material consisted of CD4+ or CD8+ T cells sorted from blood, taken in a trial of the OX40 agonist ivuxolimab. These receptors all stem from an adult with an advanced solid tumor such as melanoma, head and neck, liver or kidney cancer. CDR3s include the opening cysteine and the closing phenylalanine or tryptophan.

v_gene,len,j_gene,CDR3aa
TRBV18,17,TRBJ2-1,CASSSRAPAGGFNEQFF
TRBV7-2,16,TRBJ2-3,CASSLGPGGPGDTQYF
TRBV11-3,12,TRBJ2-2,CASSSFGGELFF
TRBV11-2,15,TRBJ1-5,CASSSQGRNNQPQHF
TRBV7-9,15,TRBJ1-1,CASSPTKDRATEAFF
TRBV5-1,15,TRBJ2-7,CASSPSSGGPYEQYF
TRBV7-2,15,TRBJ1-1,CASSPRRGGDTEAFF
TRBV7-8,15,TRBJ1-2,CASSRRTGSNYGYTF
TRBV28,16,TRBJ1-6,CASKKEPGRGDSPLHF
TRBV30,14,TRBJ2-5,CAWSLAGVGETQYF
TRBV6-5,14,TRBJ2-2,CASRLAGATGELFF
TRBV28,15,TRBJ1-1,CASSSQGQGRTEAFF
TRBV11-3,15,TRBJ2-7,CASSPSGTGSLGQYF
TRBV7-8,17,TRBJ2-2,CASSSRRTGGNTGELFF
TRBV19,11,TRBJ1-2,CASSFVWGYTF
TRBV29-1,13,TRBJ2-5,CSLGGQGQETQYF
TRBV6-5,15,TRBJ2-5,CASSLRSDGQETQYF
TRBV5-1,18,TRBJ2-6,CASSLSGTATSGANVLTF
TRBV2,19,TRBJ1-6,CARRATPGRFSSYNSPLHF
TRBV7-2,15,TRBJ2-7,CASSLLPGGSYEQYF
TRBV19,13,TRBJ2-3,CASSMRAGDTQYF
TRBV5-6,12,TRBJ2-5,CASSLSAGTQYF
TRBV5-5,14,TRBJ1-2,CASSLETGDYGYTF
TRBV7-3,13,TRBJ2-7,CASSSLIGHEQYF
TRBV19,13,TRBJ2-2,CASSIRFPGELFF
TRBV7-8,13,TRBJ2-4,CASSLRGSKRLYF
TRBV7-9,13,TRBJ1-2,CASSSTGHYGYTF
TRBV9,16,TRBJ2-5,CASSPLQGRGKETQYF
TRBV15,16,TRBJ1-4,CATSRGPTGGEEKLFF
TRBV10-1,14,TRBJ2-7,CASSEDRVKGEQYF
TRBV5-1,12,TRBJ2-3,CASSLAGDTQYF
TRBV28,13,TRBJ1-5,CASHAGEHQPQHF
TRBV7-9,17,TRBJ2-7,CASSLSPAGGLTYEQYF
TRBV7-8,15,TRBJ2-5,CASSLAYLGQETQYF
TRBV7-8,16,TRBJ1-6,CASSLDGVTYNSPLHF
TRBV11-2,15,TRBJ1-2,CASSEWGQARYGYTF
TRBV11-3,14,TRBJ2-1,CASSALAGAHEQFF
TRBV30,12,TRBJ2-7,CAWSAGSYEQYF
TRBV19,15,TRBJ1-6,CASSPGTGDNSPLHF
TRBV27,15,TRBJ2-7,CASSLSGRLHYEQYF
TRBV4-3,14,TRBJ2-3,CASSPRRGLDTQYF
TRBV11-3,13,TRBJ2-7,CASTRDSPYEQYF
TRBV2,13,TRBJ2-5,CASREQFQETQYF
TRBV4-2,13,TRBJ1-2,CASSLVVQNGYTF
TRBV14,16,TRBJ2-3,CASSQDGGRSTDTQYF
TRBV14,14,TRBJ1-2,CASSEDRGAYGYTF
TRBV5-1,14,TRBJ2-7,CASSWTGGSYEQYF
TRBV4-1,14,TRBJ2-5,CASSQDSGRETQYF
TRBV30,13,TRBJ1-3,CAWDRGSGNTIYF
TRBV19,14,TRBJ1-5,CASSPGLRNQPQHF